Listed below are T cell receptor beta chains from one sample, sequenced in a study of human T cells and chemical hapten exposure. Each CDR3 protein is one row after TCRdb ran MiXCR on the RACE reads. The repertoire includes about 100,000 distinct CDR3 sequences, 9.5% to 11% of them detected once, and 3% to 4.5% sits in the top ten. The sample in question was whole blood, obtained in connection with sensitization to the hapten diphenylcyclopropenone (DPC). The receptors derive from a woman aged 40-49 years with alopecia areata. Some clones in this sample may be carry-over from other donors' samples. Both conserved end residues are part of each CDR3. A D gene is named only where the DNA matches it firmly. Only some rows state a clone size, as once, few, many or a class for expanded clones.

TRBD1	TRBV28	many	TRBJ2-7	CASQDRINSYEQYF	TGTGCCAGTCAGGACAGGATCAACTCCTACGAGCAGTACTTC
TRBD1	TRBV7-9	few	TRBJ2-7	CASSSGQFSYEQYF	TGTGCCAGCAGCTCGGGACAGTTCTCCTACGAGCAGTACTTC
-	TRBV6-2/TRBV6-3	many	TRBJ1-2	CASSYDIGRPSDGYTF	TGTGCCAGCAGTTACGATATAGGCCGCCCGTCGGATGGCTACACCTTC
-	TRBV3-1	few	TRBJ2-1	CASSPVGGAYNEQFF	TGTGCCAGCAGCCCTGTAGGCGGGGCCTACAATGAGCAGTTCTTC
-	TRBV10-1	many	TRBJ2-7	CASSRGTSEQYF	TGCGCCAGCAGCCGCGGGACCTCCGAGCAGTACTTC
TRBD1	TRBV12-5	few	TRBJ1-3	CASGLLLGTGRSSGNTIYF	TGTGCTAGTGGTTTGCTACTAGGGACAGGCCGTTCCTCTGGAAACACCATATATTTT
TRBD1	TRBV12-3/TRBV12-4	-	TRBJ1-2	CASRPRGWGGYTF	TGTGCCAGCAGGCCCAGGGGGTGGGGTGGCTACACCTTC
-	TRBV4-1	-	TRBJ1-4	CASSNVGAPNEKLFF	TGCGCCAGCAGTAACGTGGGGGCGCCTAATGAAAAACTGTTTTTT
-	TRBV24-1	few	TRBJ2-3	CATSDNLDTQYF	TGTGCCACCAGTGATAACCTCGATACGCAGTATTTT
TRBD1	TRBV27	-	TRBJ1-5	CASKGTGAGGQGGFGNQPQHF	TGTGCCAGCAAGGGAACCGGGGCCGGCGGACAGGGAGGTTTCGGCAATCAGCCCCAGCATTTT
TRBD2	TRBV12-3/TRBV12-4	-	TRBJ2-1	CASSSATSGSSYNEQFF	TGTGCCAGCAGTTCCGCGACTAGCGGGAGCTCCTACAATGAGCAGTTCTTC
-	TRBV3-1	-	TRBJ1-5	CASNQANQPQHF	TGTGCCAGCAACCAAGCCAATCAGCCCCAGCATTTT
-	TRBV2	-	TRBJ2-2	CASSPTVGGAGELFF	TGTGCCAGCAGTCCGACAGTCGGCGGCGCCGGGGAGCTGTTTTTT
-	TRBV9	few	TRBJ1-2	CASSVGGYTF	TGTGCCAGCAGCGTAGGAGGCTACACCTTC
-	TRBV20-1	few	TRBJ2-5	CSARGGPRGETQYF	TGCAGTGCTAGAGGTGGCCCAAGAGGAGAGACCCAGTACTTC
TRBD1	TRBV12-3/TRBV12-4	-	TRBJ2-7	CASSPGTGGSEQYF	TGTGCCAGCAGTCCGGGGACAGGGGGCTCCGAGCAGTACTTC
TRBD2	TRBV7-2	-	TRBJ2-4	CASSEETSGRGFAKNIQYF	TGTGCCAGCAGCGAAGAGACTAGCGGGAGGGGGTTTGCCAAAAACATTCAGTACTTC
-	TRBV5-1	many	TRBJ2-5	CASSGGETQYF	TGTGCCAGCAGCGGAGGAGAGACCCAGTACTTC
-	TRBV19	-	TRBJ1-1	CASSKWILNTEAFF	TGTGCCAGTAGTAAGTGGATTTTGAACACTGAAGCTTTCTTT
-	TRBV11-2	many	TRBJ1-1	CASSQQGANTEAFF	TGTGCCAGCAGCCAGCAGGGTGCAAACACTGAAGCTTTCTTT
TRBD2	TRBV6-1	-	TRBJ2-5	CASSVASGIGETQYF	TGTGCCAGCAGTGTAGCTAGCGGGATCGGTGAGACCCAGTACTTC
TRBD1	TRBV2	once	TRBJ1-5	CASSETGSNQPQHF	TGTGCCAGCAGCGAGACAGGGAGCAATCAGCCCCAGCATTTT
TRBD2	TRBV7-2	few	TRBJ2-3	CASKPGSGGAADTQYF	TGTGCCAGTAAACCGGGTAGCGGGGGGGCAGCGGATACGCAGTATTTT
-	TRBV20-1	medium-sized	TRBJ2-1	CSARPTTRDNEQFF	TGCAGTGCTAGACCCACGACTCGTGACAATGAGCAGTTCTTC
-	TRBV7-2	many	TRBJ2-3	CASSPRLVPDTQYF	TGTGCCAGCAGCCCCCGACTAGTTCCCGATACGCAGTATTTT
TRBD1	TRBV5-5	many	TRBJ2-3	CASSLTPGQVRTDTQYF	TGTGCCAGCAGCTTAACTCCGGGACAGGTCCGCACAGATACGCAGTATTTT
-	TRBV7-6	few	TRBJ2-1	CASSLAGTGRLYNEQFF	TGTGCCAGCAGCTTAGCGGGTACAGGGAGGCTCTACAATGAGCAGTTCTTC
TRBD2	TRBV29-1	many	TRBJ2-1	CSVGPGGGFF	TGCAGCGTTGGCCCGGGAGGGGGGTTCTTC
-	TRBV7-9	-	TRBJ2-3	CASSSPSTDTQYF	TGTGCCAGCAGCTCACCTAGCACAGATACGCAGTATTTT
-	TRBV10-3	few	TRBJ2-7	CAISGLGHEQYF	TGTGCCATCAGTGGATTAGGTCACGAGCAGTACTTC
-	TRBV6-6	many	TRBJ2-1	CASREQLYNEQFF	TGTGCCAGCAGAGAACAGCTCTACAATGAGCAGTTCTTC
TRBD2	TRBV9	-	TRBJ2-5	CASSTGTSGGQETQYF	TGTGCCAGCAGCACCGGGACTAGCGGGGGACAAGAGACCCAGTACTTC
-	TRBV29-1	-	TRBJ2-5	CSVHKETQYF	TGCAGCGTACACAAAGAGACCCAGTACTTC